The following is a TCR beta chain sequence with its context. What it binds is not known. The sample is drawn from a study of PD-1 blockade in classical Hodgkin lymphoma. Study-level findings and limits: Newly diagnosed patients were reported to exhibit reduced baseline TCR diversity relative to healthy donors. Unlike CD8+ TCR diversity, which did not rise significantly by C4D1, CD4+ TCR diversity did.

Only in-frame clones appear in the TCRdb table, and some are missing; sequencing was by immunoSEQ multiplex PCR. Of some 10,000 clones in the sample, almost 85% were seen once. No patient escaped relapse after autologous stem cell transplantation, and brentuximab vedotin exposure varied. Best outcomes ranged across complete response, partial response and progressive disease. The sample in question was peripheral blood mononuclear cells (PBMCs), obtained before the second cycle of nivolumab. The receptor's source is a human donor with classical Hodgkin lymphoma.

The CDR3 DNA follows: TGTGCCAGTAGTATCAGTTTCGGCGGGAGTAGGTCAGATACGCAGTATTTT. It yields the protein CASSISFGGSRSDTQYF. This chain links TRBV19 with TRBJ2-3, with 7 bases matching TRBD2. CDR1 LNHDA and CDR2 SQIVND come from the germline V gene (reference sequence). J lost 4 bases, V lost 3 bases, and 13 bases had no gene match. The CDR3 is 17 residues long.